This T cell receptor beta chain was observed in a study of low-dose radiotherapy and immunotherapy resistance in tumors. Across the study: At a dose of 200 mg/m2, intravenous cyclophosphamide was given every two weeks, one day before radiation and immunotherapy. Patients took aspirin 300 mg by mouth once daily. This continued for four cycles, starting on cycle 1 day 1.

First-strand cDNA used TRAV- and TRBV-specific primers, covering alpha and beta chains. With a V-primer adapter and a constant-region primer, TCRs were amplified for about 20 PCR cycles. TCRdb re-derived calls from the reads in MiXCR, one entry per CDR3 protein. The sample consists of roughly 40,000 distinct CDR3 sequences, less than 30% of them appearing once. Time point meaning: after trial treatment. Treatment in this sample: LDRT plus nivolumab, ipilimumab, low-dose cyclophosphamide and aspirin (RACIN trial). In germline, CDR1 is SQVTM, CDR2 ANQGSEA. This CDR3 region has 14 residues. Trimming cost V 0 bases and J 4 bases; bases outside gene matches: 5.

The source is a male donor with prostate cancer. The source was PBMCs, collected after low-dose radiotherapy plus immunotherapy. The genes are TRBV29-1 and TRBJ2-7; 8 bases map to TRBD2. CDR3 loop: CSVEETSGGYEQYF. The CDR3 DNA sequence: TGCAGCGTTGAAGAAACTAGCGGTGGGTACGAGCAGTACTTC.